This paragraph covers one T cell receptor beta chain sequence. The record originates from a study of T cells in Graves' hyperthyroidism and ophthalmopathy. Turning to the study itself: At the time of initial diagnosis and before any treatment, peripheral blood was collected.

The investigators amplified TCR beta CDR3 regions from RNA transcripts. When the TCR CDR3 underwent first-round RT-PCR, the HTBI primer set was used. TCRdb recomputed calls from the multiplex PCR reads with MiXCR, one row per CDR3 protein. The sample yields 40,000 to 60,000 distinct CDR3 sequences, less than 60% seen once. Sequencing was done on a sample of blood. The source is a woman between 45 and 60 years old with Graves' ophthalmopathy.

Written as DNA, the CDR3 is TGCGCCAGCAAGGCGTGGTCGGAGGGCCGGTACAATGAGCAGTTCTTC. It encodes CASKAWSEGRYNEQFF. The rearrangement uses TRBV5-1 and TRBJ2-1; the D gene is possibly TRBD2 (6 bases). The CDR3 loop spans 16 amino acids. Trimming cost V 6 bases and J 4 bases, with 20 bases left between them. The germline CDR1 and CDR2 sequences are SGHRS and YFSETQ.